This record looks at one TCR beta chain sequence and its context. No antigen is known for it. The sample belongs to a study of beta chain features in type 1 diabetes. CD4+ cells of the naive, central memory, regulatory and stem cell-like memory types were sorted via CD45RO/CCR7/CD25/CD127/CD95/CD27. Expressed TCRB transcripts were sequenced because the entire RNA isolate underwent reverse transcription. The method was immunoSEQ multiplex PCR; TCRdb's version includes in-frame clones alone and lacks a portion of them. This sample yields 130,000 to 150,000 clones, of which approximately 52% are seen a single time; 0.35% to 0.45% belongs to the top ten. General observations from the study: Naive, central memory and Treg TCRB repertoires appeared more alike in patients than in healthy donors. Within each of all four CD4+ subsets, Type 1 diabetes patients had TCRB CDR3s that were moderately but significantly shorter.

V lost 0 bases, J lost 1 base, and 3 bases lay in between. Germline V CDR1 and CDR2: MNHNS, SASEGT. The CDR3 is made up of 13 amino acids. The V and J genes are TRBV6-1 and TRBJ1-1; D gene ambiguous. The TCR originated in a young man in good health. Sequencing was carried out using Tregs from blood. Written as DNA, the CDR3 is TGTGCCAGCAGTGAAGCCCGGAACACTGAAGCTTTCTTT. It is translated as CASSEARNTEAFF.